The sequence of this TCR beta chain was determined in a study of PD-1 blockade in classical Hodgkin lymphoma. Study-wide results and caveats: Those patients who began receiving nivolumab less than 1 year after ASCT had lower diversity, and they were excluded. Repertoire differences have undefined causes, possibly disease activity or prior therapy. When set against healthy donors, newly diagnosed patients were reported to show lower baseline TCR diversity.

Trimming took 6 bases from V and 6 from J; bases not matched to a gene: 6. Germline CDR1 and CDR2: MNHEY and SMNVEV (reference sequence). CDR3 size: 15 residues. This table comes from immunoSEQ multiplex PCR, and its TCRdb copy is limited to in-frame clones, with some not included. The sample lists roughly 20,000 clones; around 72% were seen once. Time point specified: cycle 4 day 1 (C4D1), after more than five weeks of nivolumab. There was relapse after autologous stem cell transplantation in every patient, and there was variation in brentuximab vedotin exposure. Purification of CD4+ T cells from thawed PBMCs was performed via magnetic negative selection. This clone was detected a few times. Its antigen is undetermined.

This receptor was taken from a human donor with classical Hodgkin lymphoma. The specimen comprised CD4+ T cells from blood, sampled before the fourth cycle of nivolumab. V is TRBV27 and J is TRBJ2-2, with TRBD1 matching over 11 bases. The CDR3 loop is CASSPGQGVPGELFF. The CDR3 DNA follows: TGTGCCAGCAGCCCGGGACAGGGGGTCCCCGGGGAGCTGTTTTTT.